The present T cell receptor beta chain was sequenced within a study of cytomegalovirus exposure and HLA in healthy donors. Study context: Researchers found that approximately 77% of 398 genotyped donors fell within the Caucasian-associated ancestry cluster.

13 Jbeta primers and 60 Vbeta primers were used for the PCR. Libraries were prepared by immunoSEQ multiplex PCR; TCRdb keeps only in-frame clonotypes and omits some of them. The sample has more than 85,000 clones, around four fifths seen once; the top ten hold 1.3%. With respect to this clone: No antigen is known for it.

General observations from the study: Earlier analysis yielded a pattern in which most TCR beta V segments were productive about 87% or about 30% of the time. Fewer N-insertions (relative to the approximately 700-donor mean) were reportedly seen in an Asian-associated ancestry cluster in a later analysis.

V dropped 3 bases and J dropped 6; count of bases not matched to a gene: 5. Germline V gives CDR1 SGHRS, CDR2 YFSETQ. There are 14 residues in the CDR3. V usage is TRBV5-1 and J usage is TRBJ2-2; 7 bases are a match to TRBD1. Sequencing input: PBMCs. The receptor was derived from a man aged 25-45 years in good health and CMV-seronegative. In DNA form, the CDR3 reads TGCGCCAGCAGCTCCGCAGACAGGGCCGGGGAGCTGTTTTTT. Translation: CASSSADRAGELFF.